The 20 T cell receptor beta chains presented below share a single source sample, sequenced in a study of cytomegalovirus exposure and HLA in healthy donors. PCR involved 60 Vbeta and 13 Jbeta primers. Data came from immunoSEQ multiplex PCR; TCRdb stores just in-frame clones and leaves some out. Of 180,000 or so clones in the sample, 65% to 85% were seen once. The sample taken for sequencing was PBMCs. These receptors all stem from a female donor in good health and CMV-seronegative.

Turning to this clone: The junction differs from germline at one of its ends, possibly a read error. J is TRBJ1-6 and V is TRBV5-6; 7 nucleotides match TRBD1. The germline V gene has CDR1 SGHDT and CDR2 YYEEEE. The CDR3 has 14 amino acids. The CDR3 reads CASSIGTVNSPPHF. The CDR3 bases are TGTGCCAGCAGCATCGGGACAGTAAATTCACCCCCCCACTTT.

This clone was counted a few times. Here the CDR3 reads CASSPKRASGSSSSIETQYF. The CDR3 DNA reads as TGTGCCAGCTCACCGAAGAGGGCTAGCGGGAGTTCGAGTAGTATAGAGACCCAGTACTTC. The chain links TRBV18 to TRBJ2-5; 10 positions agree with TRBD2. The J segment lost 4 bases and the V segment lost 3 bases, leaving 20 bases of the junction unmatched. The CDR3 is 20 residues long. In germline, CDR1 is KGHSH, CDR2 LQKENI. Variable domain in full (rest from reference TRBV18 and TRBJ2-5): NAGVMQNPRHLVRRRGQEARLRCSPMKGHSHVYWYRQLPEEGLKFMVYLQKENIIDESGMPKERFSAEFPKEGPSILRIQQVVRGDSAAYFCASSPKRASGSSSSIETQYFGPGTRLLVL.

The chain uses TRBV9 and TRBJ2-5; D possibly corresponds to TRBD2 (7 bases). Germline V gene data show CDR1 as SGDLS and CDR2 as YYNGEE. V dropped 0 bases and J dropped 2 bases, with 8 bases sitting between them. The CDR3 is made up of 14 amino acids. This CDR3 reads CASSVEGGQETQYF. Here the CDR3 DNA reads TGTGCCAGCAGCGTAGAGGGGGGGCAAGAGACCCAGTACTTC.

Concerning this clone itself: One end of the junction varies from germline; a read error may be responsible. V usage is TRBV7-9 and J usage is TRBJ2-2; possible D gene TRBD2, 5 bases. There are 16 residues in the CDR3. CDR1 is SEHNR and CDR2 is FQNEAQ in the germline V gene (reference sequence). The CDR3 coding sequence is TGTTCCAGCAGCCCTAGCCCCCTTACCGGCACCGGGGAGCTGTTTTTT. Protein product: CSSSPSPLTGTGELFF.

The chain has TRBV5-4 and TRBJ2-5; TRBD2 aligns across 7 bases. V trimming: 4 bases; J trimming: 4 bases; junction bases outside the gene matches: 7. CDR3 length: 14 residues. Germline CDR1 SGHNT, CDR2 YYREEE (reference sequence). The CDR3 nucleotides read TGTGCCAGCAGCCTAGGACTAGTCCCAGAGACCCAGTACTTC. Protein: CASSLGLVPETQYF.

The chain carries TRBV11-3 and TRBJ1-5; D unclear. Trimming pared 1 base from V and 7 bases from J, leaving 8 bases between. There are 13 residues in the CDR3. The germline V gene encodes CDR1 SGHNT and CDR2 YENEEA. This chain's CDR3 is CASSLGLRQPQHF. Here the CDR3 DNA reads TGTGCCAGCAGCTTAGGCCTGCGGCAGCCCCAGCATTTT.

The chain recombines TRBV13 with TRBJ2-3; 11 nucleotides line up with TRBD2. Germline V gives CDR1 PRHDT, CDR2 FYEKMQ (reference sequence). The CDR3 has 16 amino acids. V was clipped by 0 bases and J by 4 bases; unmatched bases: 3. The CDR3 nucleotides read TGTGCCAGCAGCTTAGGGCTAGCGGGGGGTGCAGATACGCAGTATTTT. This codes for CASSLGLAGGADTQYF. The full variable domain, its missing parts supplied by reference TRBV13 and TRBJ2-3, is AAGVIQSPRHLIKEKRETATLKCYPIPRHDTVYWYQQGPGQDPQFLISFYEKMQSDKGSIPDRFSAQQFSDYHSELNMSSLELGDSALYFCASSLGLAGGADTQYFGPGTRLTVL.

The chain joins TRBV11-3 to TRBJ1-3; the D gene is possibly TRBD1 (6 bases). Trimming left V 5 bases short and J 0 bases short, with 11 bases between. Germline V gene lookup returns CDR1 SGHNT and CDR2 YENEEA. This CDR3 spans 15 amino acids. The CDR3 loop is CASSVTGLSGNTIYF. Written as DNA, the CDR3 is TGTGCCAGCAGCGTGACAGGTCTCTCTGGAAACACCATATATTTT.

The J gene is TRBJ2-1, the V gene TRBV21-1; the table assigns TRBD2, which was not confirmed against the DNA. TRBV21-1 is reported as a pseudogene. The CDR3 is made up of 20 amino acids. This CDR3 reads CASSNNESLAGGSSYNEQFF. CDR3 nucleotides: TGTGCCAGCAGCAACAACGAATCGCTAGCGGGGGGGAGCTCCTACAATGAGCAGTTCTTC.

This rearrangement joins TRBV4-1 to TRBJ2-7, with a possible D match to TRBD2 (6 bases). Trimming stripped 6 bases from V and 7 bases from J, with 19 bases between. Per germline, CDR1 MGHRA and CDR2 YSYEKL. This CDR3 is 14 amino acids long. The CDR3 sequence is CASRRDVSRKEQYF. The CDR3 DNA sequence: TGCGCCAGCAGGCGGGACGTCTCCCGTAAAGAGCAGTACTTC.

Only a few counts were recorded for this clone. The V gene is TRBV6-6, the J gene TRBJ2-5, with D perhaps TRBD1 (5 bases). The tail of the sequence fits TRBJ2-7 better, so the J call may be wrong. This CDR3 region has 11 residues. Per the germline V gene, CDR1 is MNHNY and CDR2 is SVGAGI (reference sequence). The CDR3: CASSRQYEQYF. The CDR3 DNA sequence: TGTGCCAGCAGTAGACAGTACGAGCAGTACTTC.

In DNA, the CDR3 is TGTGCCAGCAGCTTATCTGAGGGCTACGAGCAGTACTTC. Translation gives CASSLSEGYEQYF. The chain couples TRBV7-7 to TRBJ2-5, with D perhaps matching TRBD2 (5 bases). Gene TRBJ2-7 matches the end of the DNA better, so the J call may be wrong. CDR3 size: 13 residues. Germline CDR1 and CDR2: SSHAT and FNYEAQ (reference sequence).

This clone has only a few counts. CDR3 coding DNA: TGTGCCAGCAGCCCCAGGGTACATTCACCCCTCCACTTT. Its protein is CASSPRVHSPLHF. J is TRBJ1-6 and V is TRBV7-9; a possible D gene is TRBD1 (5 bases). Trimming stripped 5 bases from V and 8 bases from J, with 10 bases between. Germline V lookup: CDR1 SEHNR, CDR2 FQNEAQ (reference sequence). The CDR3 totals 13 residues.

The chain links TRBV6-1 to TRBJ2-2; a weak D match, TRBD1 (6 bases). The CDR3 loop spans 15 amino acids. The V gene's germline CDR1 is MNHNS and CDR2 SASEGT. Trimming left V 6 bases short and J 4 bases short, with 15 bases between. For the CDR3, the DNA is TGTGCCAGCAGCCGAACAGGGCGTTTCACCGGGGAGCTGTTTTTT. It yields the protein CASSRTGRFTGELFF.

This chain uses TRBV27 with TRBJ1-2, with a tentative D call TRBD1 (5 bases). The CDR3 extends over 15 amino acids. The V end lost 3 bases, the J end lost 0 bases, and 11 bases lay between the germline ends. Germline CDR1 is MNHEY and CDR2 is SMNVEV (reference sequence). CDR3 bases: TGTGCCAGCAGTTTCGGGGGACCTTCTAACTATGGCTACACCTTC. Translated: CASSFGGPSNYGYTF.

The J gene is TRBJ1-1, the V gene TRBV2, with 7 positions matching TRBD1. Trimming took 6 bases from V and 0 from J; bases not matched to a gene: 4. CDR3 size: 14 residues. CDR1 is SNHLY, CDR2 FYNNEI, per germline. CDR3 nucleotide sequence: TGTGCCAGCAGCTACAGGGGCCTGAACACTGAAGCTTTCTTT. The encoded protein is CASSYRGLNTEAFF. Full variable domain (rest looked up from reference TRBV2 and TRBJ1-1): EPEVTQTPSHQVTQMGQEVILRCVPISNHLYFYWYRQILGQKVEFLVSFYNNEISEKSEIFDDQFSVERPDGSNFTLKIRSTKLEDSAMYFCASSYRGLNTEAFFGQGTRLTVV.

The CDR3 DNA reads TGTGCCAGCAGCTTAGAGGCAGGTTGGCAGTATTTT. This gives the protein CASSLEAGWQYF. The chain combines TRBV11-3 with TRBJ2-3; no clear D gene. Germline V CDR1 and CDR2: SGHNT, YENEEA. V was pared by 0 bases and J by 11 bases, with 9 bases between. The CDR3 consists of 12 residues.

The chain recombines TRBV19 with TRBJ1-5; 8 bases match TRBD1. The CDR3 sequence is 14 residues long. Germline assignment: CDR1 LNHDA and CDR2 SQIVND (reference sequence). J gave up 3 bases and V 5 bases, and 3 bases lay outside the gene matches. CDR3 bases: TGTGCCAGTAGTGACAGGGGCCCCAATCAGCCCCAGCATTTT. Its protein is CASSDRGPNQPQHF.

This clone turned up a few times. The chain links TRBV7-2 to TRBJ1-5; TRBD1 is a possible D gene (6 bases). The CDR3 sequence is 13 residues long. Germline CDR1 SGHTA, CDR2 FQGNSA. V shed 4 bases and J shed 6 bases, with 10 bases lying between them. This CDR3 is CASSSQGSQPQHF. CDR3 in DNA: TGTGCCAGCAGCTCACAGGGTAGTCAGCCCCAGCATTTT.

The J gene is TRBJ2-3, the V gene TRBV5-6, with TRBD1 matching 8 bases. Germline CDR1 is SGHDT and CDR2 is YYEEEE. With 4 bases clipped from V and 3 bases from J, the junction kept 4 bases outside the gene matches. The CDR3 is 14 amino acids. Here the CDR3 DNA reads TGTGCCAGCAGCCTGGGACAGGTTACAGATACGCAGTATTTT. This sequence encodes CASSLGQVTDTQYF.